By frequency, the clone carrying this T cell receptor (beta chain) is medium-sized. Its antigen is undetermined. The sample belongs to a study of T cell clusters in autoimmune cytopenias. Study-level background: TRB sequencing had a median approximately 52,000 reads and 2,000 to 2,500 distinct clonotypes per sample. Study-wide points: TRB repertoire shifts in secondary cytopenia and chronic lymphocytic leukemia mostly reflected lymphoma, not autoimmunity. Primary autoimmune cytopenia patients appeared to lack physiological T cell clusters present in healthy donors. No cluster-lack signature appeared between secondary cytopenia and chronic lymphocytic leukemia patients, apparently due to lymphoma masking.

Multiplex touch-down PCR amplified TRB using TRB-A and TRB-B pools in one tube. TCRdb re-called the multiplex PCR reads, yielding one record per CDR3 amino acid sequence without DNA. The sample includes about 3,500 distinct CDR3 sequences. TRB amplification used 250 ng of peripheral blood genomic DNA. CDR1 and CDR2 (germline): GTSNPN, SVGIG (reference sequence). The CDR3 covers 13 residues. The TCR was taken from a human donor with an autoimmune cytopenia or autoimmune hepatitis (not recorded which). Sample: peripheral blood. The J gene is TRBJ1-2, the V gene TRBV30; the D call of TRBD1 rests on TCRdb alone, since no DNA is present to check it. CDR3 in amino acids: CAWGTGGDYGYTF.